The 28 T cell receptor beta chains below all came from one sample that was sequenced in a study of persistence of HIV-infected CD4 T cells. Their antigen targets remain unknown. The stimulus was an HIV-1 Gag 15-mer peptide pool, 0.85 to 1 ug/peptide/mL. CD40L-negative CD69-negative CD45RO-high memory CD4+ T cells were sorted as populations depleted of antigen-responding cells. The libraries were made with immunoSEQ version 4 in survey mode. Some clones are missing from TCRdb's copy, which holds only in-frame ones; the method was immunoSEQ multiplex PCR. The profile shows over 60,000 clones, roughly 75% of them singletons. The sample consisted of CD4+ T cells sorted from PBMCs after approximately 20-hour stimulation, taken from a patient who received antiretroviral therapy. Receptors originate from an adult man with HIV who was CMV-seropositive.

The table lists this clone with a few counts. The V call is TRBV12-3 or TRBV12-4, the J call TRBJ1-5; D uncertain. With 5 bases removed from V and 4 bases from J, the gap between germline ends came to 6 bases. This CDR3 comprises 12 residues. The CDR3 loop is CASSHRNQPQHF. The CDR3 nucleotides are TGTGCCAGCAGTCATAGGAATCAGCCCCAGCATTTT.

This clone was seen only a few times. This chain uses TRBV7-9 with TRBJ2-2; TRBD1 matches at 7 bases. The CDR3 contains 17 residues. Germline values: CDR1 SEHNR, CDR2 FQNEAQ (reference sequence). V was clipped by 5 bases and J by 1 base; unmatched bases: 10. This chain's CDR3 is CASSPWMNRGNTGELFF. As DNA, the CDR3 is TGTGCCAGCAGCCCCTGGATGAACAGGGGGAACACCGGGGAGCTGTTTTTT.

This chain connects TRBV6-2 or TRBV6-3 to TRBJ1-6, with TRBD1 identical over 8 bases. V trimming: 4 bases; J trimming: 7 bases; junction bases outside the gene matches: 18. This CDR3 is 19 amino acids long. Germline CDR1 and CDR2: MNHEY and SVGEGT. CDR3 coding DNA: TGTGCCAGCAGTTTTCGGACAGGGTCCGACTCTACTCTAAATTCACCCCTCCACTTT. This sequence encodes CASSFRTGSDSTLNSPLHF.

Written as DNA, the CDR3 is TGTGCCAGCAGCTCAGCCCCGACAGGGAGATCCTATGGCTACACCTTC. As protein: CASSSAPTGRSYGYTF. The chain couples TRBV7-2 to TRBJ1-2; 7 bases are shared with TRBD1. This CDR3 has 16 amino acids. CDR1 and CDR2 from the germline V gene are SGHTA and FQGNSA. Losses at the gene ends were 4 bases for V and 4 bases for J; bases not matched to a gene: 12.

The rearrangement links TRBV4-2 to TRBJ1-3, with 7 positions matching TRBD1. Unmatched junction bases numbered 9, after V lost 3 bases and J lost 7 bases. Germline lookup yields CDR1 LGHNA and CDR2 YNFKEQ. This CDR3 has 15 residues. CDR3 nucleotide sequence: TGTGCCAGCAGCCAGGGGGGGACAGCCTCCAACACCATATATTTT. Amino acids: CASSQGGTASNTIYF.

CDR3 sequence: CASSLRGTSGGTGELFF. The CDR3 nucleotides are TGTGCCAGCAGCTTAAGGGGGACTAGCGGGGGCACCGGGGAGCTGTTTTTT. The genes are TRBV7-3 and TRBJ2-2, with 14 bases fitting TRBD2. With 1 base clipped from V and 4 bases from J, the junction kept 2 bases outside the gene matches. This CDR3 is built from 17 residues. CDR1 SGHTA and CDR2 FQGTGA come from the germline V gene.

The V gene is TRBV12-3 or TRBV12-4, the J gene TRBJ1-2; D perhaps matches TRBD1 (5 bases). V dropped 7 bases and J dropped 5 bases, with 11 bases sitting between them. The CDR3 loop spans 12 amino acids. DNA of the CDR3: TGTGCCAGCACCCAAGGGACGTATGGCTACACCTTC. Amino acids: CASTQGTYGYTF.

The V call is TRBV28, the J call TRBJ1-1; the D gene is possibly TRBD1 (5 bases). Per the germline V gene, CDR1 is MDHEN and CDR2 is SYDVKM. This CDR3 is built from 14 residues. The V end was cut by 3 bases, the J end by 4 bases, with 12 bases between. For the CDR3, the DNA is TGTGCCAGCAGTTTGGGGGGGTTGGGCACTGAAGCTTTCTTT. Translated: CASSLGGLGTEAFF.

The V gene is TRBV6-1, the J gene TRBJ2-1, with a tentative D call TRBD2 (7 bases). V was clipped by 4 bases and J by 4 bases, with 20 bases between them. CDR1 and CDR2 (germline): MNHNS, SASEGT. The CDR3 is made up of 17 amino acids. The CDR3 DNA follows: TGTGCCAGCAGTGCCGGTGGCGCGGGGGCGACGTACAATGAGCAGTTCTTC. Residues: CASSAGGAGATYNEQFF.

The J gene is TRBJ2-7, the V gene TRBV28; 10 bases fit TRBD2. J lost 5 bases, V lost 5 bases, and 9 bases had no gene match. CDR1 MDHEN and CDR2 SYDVKM come from the germline V gene. CDR3 length: 15 amino acids. As DNA, the CDR3 is TGTGCCAGCAGTATCCAACTAGCGGGGATCGACGAGCAGTACTTC. Protein sequence: CASSIQLAGIDEQYF.

The rearrangement links TRBV5-1 to TRBJ2-7; possible D gene TRBD1, 5 bases. The CDR3 sequence is 15 residues long. Germline CDR1 SGHRS, CDR2 YFSETQ. The V end was cut by 0 bases, the J end by 0 bases, with 10 bases between. CDR3: CASSLVTVSSYEQYF. DNA for the CDR3: TGCGCCAGCAGCTTGGTGACAGTGTCCTCCTACGAGCAGTACTTC.

The chain couples TRBV19 to TRBJ1-6; 11 bases agree with TRBD1. With V trimmed by 8 bases and J by 6 bases, 3 bases remained unmatched. The CDR3 length is 14 residues. From germline, CDR1 is LNHDA and CDR2 SQIVND (reference sequence). CDR3 sequence (DNA): TGTGCCAGTGGACAGGGGGCGCGTAATTCACCCCTCCACTTT. Residues: CASGQGARNSPLHF.

Written as DNA, the CDR3 is TGTGCCAGCAGCTTGTGGTCCACCTACGAGCAGTACTTC. This sequence encodes CASSLWSTYEQYF. This chain connects TRBV5-6 to TRBJ2-7; D remains unclear. The CDR3 extends over 13 amino acids. The germline CDR1 and CDR2 sequences are SGHDT and YYEEEE. V gave up 1 base and J gave up 2 bases, with 7 bases separating them.

CDR3 region: CASTVDSSTDTQYF. The CDR3 DNA is TGTGCCAGCACCGTGGACAGTAGCACAGATACGCAGTATTTT. The rearrangement links TRBV28 to TRBJ2-3; D is perhaps TRBD1 (6 bases). CDR3 length: 14 residues. Trimming left V 7 bases short and J 0 bases short, with 11 bases between. CDR1 and CDR2 (germline): MDHEN, SYDVKM.

The gene calls are TRBV15 and TRBJ1-2; 7 positions agree with TRBD1. This CDR3 has 18 amino acids. After removal of 1 base from V and 8 bases from J, the junction contained 19 bases not matched to a gene. The V gene's germline CDR1 is LNHNV and CDR2 YYDKDF (reference sequence). CDR3 bases: TGTGCCACCAGCAGAGTGCCCCACCCTCGAACAGGGGATCGAGGCTACACCTTC. Protein sequence: CATSRVPHPRTGDRGYTF. The whole variable domain, filled in from reference TRBV15 and TRBJ1-2, reads DAMVIQNPRYQVTQFGKPVTLSCSQTLNHNVMYWYQQKSSQAPKLLFHYYDKDFNNEADTPDNFQSRRPNTSFCFLDIRSPGLGDTAMYLCATSRVPHPRTGDRGYTFGSGTRLTVV.

The V and J genes are TRBV6-6 and TRBJ1-5; the match to TRBD1 covers 7 bases. V shed 7 bases and J 0 bases; nucleotides not matched to a gene: 6. The CDR3 has 15 residues. Germline V lookup: CDR1 MNHNY, CDR2 SVGAGI (reference sequence). The CDR3 here is CASTLDRNSNQPQHF. The CDR3, as DNA: TGTGCCAGCACCTTGGACAGGAATAGCAATCAGCCCCAGCATTTT.

J is TRBJ2-6 and V is TRBV27; D is possibly TRBD1 or TRBD2 (5 bases each). This CDR3 region has 16 residues. Germline V gives CDR1 MNHEY, CDR2 SMNVEV (reference sequence). The V end lost 2 bases, the J end lost 4 bases, and 12 bases lay between the germline ends. The CDR3 coding sequence is TGTGCCAGCAGTTTAGATCTGGGACCAGGGGCCAACGTCCTGACTTTC. Protein: CASSLDLGPGANVLTF.

A few counts support this clone. The rearrangement joins TRBV27 to TRBJ1-5; D is unresolved. The CDR3 runs to 13 residues. Trimming took off 1 base at V and 12 bases at J, with 13 bases between the two ends. Germline assignment: CDR1 MNHEY and CDR2 SMNVEV (reference sequence). The CDR3 coding sequence is TGTGCCAGCAGTTTATTATATTGGGTTTTCCAGCATTTT. Its translation: CASSLLYWVFQHF.

The chain couples TRBV3-1 (or the pseudogene TRBV3-2) to TRBJ1-6, with D hard to call. V lost 3 bases to trimming and J lost 7 bases, with 13 bases between them. Germline-derived CDR1 and CDR2 are LGHDT and YNNKEL (reference sequence). The CDR3 is 15 amino acids. The DNA of the CDR3 is TGTGCCAGCAGCCAGGGAAGGTCGGGGAATTCACCCCTCCACTTT. Translating gives CASSQGRSGNSPLHF.

The rearrangement links TRBV24-1 to TRBJ2-3; the D gene is possibly TRBD2 (5 bases). V was trimmed by 4 bases and J by 3 bases, leaving 13 bases between them. The CDR3 is made up of 15 amino acids. Germline V gives CDR1 KGHDR, CDR2 SFDVKD. DNA for the CDR3: TGTGCCACCAGTGACAGTATCGGGGAAACAGATACGCAGTATTTT. Protein sequence: CATSDSIGETDTQYF.

The chain combines TRBV28 with TRBJ1-5; tentatively, D is TRBD1 (5 bases). Per the germline V gene, CDR1 is MDHEN and CDR2 is SYDVKM. The CDR3 sequence is 13 residues long. V dropped 4 bases and J dropped 1 base, with 5 bases sitting between them. Written as DNA, the CDR3 is TGTGCCAGCAGTTGGACAAGCAATCAGCCCCAGCATTTT. Protein sequence: CASSWTSNQPQHF.

The rearrangement links TRBV15 to TRBJ2-3; 11 bases are a match to TRBD1. V dropped 4 bases and J dropped 5; count of bases not matched to a gene: 8. The CDR3 is made up of 16 amino acids. Germline values: CDR1 LNHNV, CDR2 YYDKDF (reference sequence). DNA of the CDR3: TGTGCCACCAGCACCGGGACAGGGGGACGTGTAGATACGCAGTATTTT. Protein sequence: CATSTGTGGRVDTQYF.

This clone has just a few counts. This CDR3 is CASSPVEGSPSNYGYTF. CDR3 nucleotide sequence: TGTGCCAGCTCACCAGTGGAGGGGTCACCTTCTAACTATGGCTACACCTTC. This chain uses TRBV18 with TRBJ1-2, with D perhaps TRBD1 (5 bases). The CDR3 contains 17 residues. V lost 2 bases and J lost 0, with 16 bases in between. Germline V CDR1 and CDR2: KGHSH, LQKENI.

The V call is TRBV3-1 (or the pseudogene TRBV3-2), the J call TRBJ1-5, with D uncertain. Germline lookup yields CDR1 LGHDT and CDR2 YNNKEL (reference sequence). Between the trimmed V and J ends, which lost 1 base and 7 bases, there was a span of 8 bases. This CDR3 spans 13 amino acids. For the CDR3, the DNA is TGTGCCAGCAGCCAAGGGAACGGCCAGCCCCAGCATTTT. Its translation: CASSQGNGQPQHF.

CDR3 in amino acids: CASSERAGWKDQPQHF. The CDR3, as DNA: TGTGCCAGCAGTGAACGGGCAGGGTGGAAGGATCAGCCCCAGCATTTT. The rearrangement links TRBV6-1 to TRBJ1-5; D is possibly TRBD1 (5 bases). Germline loops: CDR1 MNHNS, CDR2 SASEGT. The CDR3 covers 16 residues. V lost 2 bases and J 5 bases, leaving 16 bases between the germline ends.

This clone was found a few times. The chain employs TRBV6-5 and TRBJ2-1; the match to TRBD1 covers 10 bases. Germline CDR1 and CDR2: MNHEY and SVGAGI. The CDR3 loop spans 15 amino acids. J gave up 7 bases and V 5 bases, and 8 bases lay outside the gene matches. In nucleotides, the CDR3 is TGTGCCAGCAGTCTCGGGACAGGGGTAGGGAATGAGCAGTTCTTC. This sequence encodes CASSLGTGVGNEQFF.

J is TRBJ1-3 and V is TRBV5-6; TRBD1 might be the D (6 bases). Germline CDR1 SGHDT, CDR2 YYEEEE. This CDR3 has 15 amino acids. V was pared by 5 bases and J by 0 bases, with 12 bases between. The CDR3 here is CASSPTGSSGNTIYF. The CDR3 coding sequence is TGTGCCAGCAGTCCGACAGGATCCTCTGGAAACACCATATATTTT.

The chain uses TRBV19 and TRBJ1-2, with a tentative D call TRBD1 (5 bases). Germline loops: CDR1 LNHDA, CDR2 SQIVND (reference sequence). The CDR3 has 17 residues. V was trimmed by 3 bases and J by 2 bases, leaving 19 bases between them. The CDR3 reads CASSIPLRGVSNYGYTF. As DNA, the CDR3 is TGTGCCAGTAGTATCCCTCTTCGGGGGGTCAGCAACTATGGCTACACCTTC.